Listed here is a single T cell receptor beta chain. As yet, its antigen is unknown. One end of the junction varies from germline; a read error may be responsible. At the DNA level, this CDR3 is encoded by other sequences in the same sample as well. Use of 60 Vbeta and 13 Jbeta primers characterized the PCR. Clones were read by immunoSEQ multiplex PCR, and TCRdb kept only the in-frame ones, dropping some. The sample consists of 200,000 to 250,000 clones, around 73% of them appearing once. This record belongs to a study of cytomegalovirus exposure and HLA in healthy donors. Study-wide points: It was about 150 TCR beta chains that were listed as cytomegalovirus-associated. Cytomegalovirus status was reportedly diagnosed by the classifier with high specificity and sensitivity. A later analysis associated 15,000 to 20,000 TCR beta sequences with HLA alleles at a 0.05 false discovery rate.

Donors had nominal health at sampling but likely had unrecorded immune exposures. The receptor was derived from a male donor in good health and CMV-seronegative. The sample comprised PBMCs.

The CDR3 reads CAGLDPRYGYTF. CDR3 bases: TGCGCCGGCCTTGACCCCAGGTATGGCTACACCTTC. The chain carries TRBV28 and TRBJ1-2; D is undetermined. CDR1 and CDR2 from the germline V gene are MDHEN and SYDVKM. This CDR3 comprises 12 residues.